This entry concerns a single T cell receptor (beta chain). Germline assignment: CDR1 MNHEY and CDR2 SMNVEV (reference sequence). This CDR3 comprises 14 residues. With 0 bases removed from V and 7 bases from J, the gap between germline ends came to 10 bases. Clones were sequenced by immunoSEQ multiplex PCR, and TCRdb holds only the in-frame ones, with some missing. The sample includes around 300,000 clones, around 90% seen only once; the top ten take around 15%. Among the donors, all were Caucasian adults who lived in Nashville, Tennessee. These data are taken from a study of shared clonotypes between healthy human individuals. Study overall: Used for every donor were three CD4 naive, three CD4 memory, two CD8 naive and one CD8 memory plate.

The V gene is TRBV27, the J gene TRBJ2-1; D unresolved. The TCR sequence derives from a young man in good health. Sequencing used memory CD8+ T cells sorted from blood. Regarding subset: CD45RO+ cells pooled with CCR7-negative TemRA cells. The CDR3 region has the DNA TGTGCCAGCAGTTTATCCGCTAGTCTGAATGAGCAGTTCTTC. Protein product: CASSLSASLNEQFF.